This T cell receptor (beta chain) was found in a study of blood T cell repertoires in COVID-19. Study as a whole: Specimens from acute and convalescent COVID-19 originated in the United States, Italy and Spain. PBMCs, B-cell-depleted T cells, or T cells were the source of the cDNA or gDNA that made up the material.

Under the authors' procedure: Counts of nucleated cells, estimated from reference gene primer amplification, were obtained. Only in-frame clones appear in the TCRdb table, and some are missing; sequencing was by immunoSEQ multiplex PCR. From that table come the V and J calls and clone size; the DNA was used to work out D and trimming. The sample has fewer than 200,000 clones; roughly 87% are singletons. V lost 8 bases and J 0 bases, leaving 11 bases between the germline ends. This CDR3 is 15 amino acids long. Germline V gene sequence: CDR1 MNHEY, CDR2 SVGAGI. The sequenced sample consisted of peripheral blood. V gene TRBV6-5 combines with J gene TRBJ2-6; unclear D gene. This TCR came from a woman aged 60-70 years who had recovered from COVID-19. This CDR3 reads CASQTVGSGANVLTF. The CDR3 DNA follows: TGTGCCAGCCAAACAGTAGGCTCTGGGGCCAACGTCCTGACTTTC.